The rows below give T cell receptor beta chains drawn from one sample of a study of shared clonotypes between healthy human individuals. Assay: immunoSEQ multiplex PCR; the TCRdb copy retains only in-frame clones and omits some. This sample has 2 million to 2.5 million clones; approximately 93% occur once, and the top ten carry approximately 0.37%. Sequenced input: naive CD4+ T cells from PBMCs. These receptors were taken from a man between 18 and 35 years old in good health. Some clones in this sample may be carry-over from other donors' samples. Each CDR3 is given with its conserved first and last residue. D genes are given only for firm matches. Clone sizes are given selectively: once, few, many, or a class where the clone is expanded.

clone size: -; V gene: TRBV27; CDR3 length: 20; J gene: TRBJ1-5; D gene: -; CDR3 DNA: TGTGCCAGCAGTTTATCGTCTCCGCGGGCAGGCGCCCCTTCGCAATGGCTCCAGCATTTT; CDR3 protein: CASSLSSPRAGAPSQWLQHF
clone size: -; V gene: TRBV6-6; CDR3 length: 13; J gene: TRBJ2-7; D gene: -; CDR3 DNA: TGTGCCAGCAGTTACCCAGACTCCTACGAGCAGTACTTC; CDR3 protein: CASSYPDSYEQYF
clone size: -; V gene: TRBV5-1; CDR3 length: 14; J gene: TRBJ2-3; D gene: -; CDR3 DNA: TGCGCCAGCAGCTTGGCGGGGAATCAGGATACGCAGTATTTT; CDR3 protein: CASSLAGNQDTQYF
clone size: -; V gene: TRBV9; CDR3 length: 15; J gene: TRBJ2-5; D gene: -; CDR3 DNA: TGTGCCAGCAGCCCCCGTCGAGGGTACCAAGAGACCCAGTACTTC; CDR3 protein: CASSPRRGYQETQYF
clone size: -; V gene: TRBV19; CDR3 length: 14; J gene: TRBJ2-5; D gene: -; CDR3 DNA: TGTGCCAGTAGTCTCTCAAGCTACCAAGAGACCCAGTACTTC; CDR3 protein: CASSLSSYQETQYF
clone size: -; V gene: TRBV7-2; CDR3 length: 15; J gene: TRBJ2-3; D gene: -; CDR3 DNA: TGTGCCAGCAGCTTAGCGCGCGTCGGCACAGATACGCAGTATTTT; CDR3 protein: CASSLARVGTDTQYF
clone size: -; V gene: TRBV28; CDR3 length: 12; J gene: TRBJ2-7; D gene: -; CDR3 DNA: TGTGCCAGCAGTGGGGCTATCTACGAGCAGTACTTC; CDR3 protein: CASSGAIYEQYF
clone size: -; V gene: TRBV5-4; CDR3 length: 15; J gene: TRBJ2-1; D gene: TRBD2; CDR3 DNA: TGTGCCAGCAGCCCAGCGGGAAGCTCCTACAATGAGCAGTTCTTC; CDR3 protein: CASSPAGSSYNEQFF
clone size: -; V gene: TRBV2; CDR3 length: 14; J gene: TRBJ2-1; D gene: TRBD2; CDR3 DNA: TGTGCCAGCAATGGGGGACTAGCGGGAAATGAGCAGTTCTTC; CDR3 protein: CASNGGLAGNEQFF
clone size: once; V gene: TRBV6-6; CDR3 length: 14; J gene: TRBJ1-5; D gene: -; CDR3 DNA: TGTGCCAGCAGCCCTTCTACGGCGCAGCAGCCCCAGCATTTT; CDR3 protein: CASSPSTAQQPQHF
clone size: -; V gene: TRBV4-1; CDR3 length: 16; J gene: TRBJ2-7; D gene: TRBD2; CDR3 DNA: TGCGCCAGCAGCCAAGAATTCCCTAGCGGGGTTAAGGAGCAGTACTTC; CDR3 protein: CASSQEFPSGVKEQYF
clone size: -; V gene: TRBV2; CDR3 length: 15; J gene: TRBJ2-1; D gene: -; CDR3 DNA: TGTGCCAGCAAGGTAGGCGGAATCTCCTACAATGAGCAGTTCTTC; CDR3 protein: CASKVGGISYNEQFF
clone size: -; V gene: TRBV7-2; CDR3 length: 12; J gene: TRBJ2-1; D gene: -; CDR3 DNA: TGTGCCAGCAGCTTTGGCAGGGATGTGCAGTTCTTC; CDR3 protein: CASSFGRDVQFF
clone size: -; V gene: TRBV7-9; CDR3 length: 15; J gene: TRBJ2-2; D gene: -; CDR3 DNA: TGTGCCAGCAGCACCCGTGGAGGGGGCACCGGGGAGCTGTTTTTT; CDR3 protein: CASSTRGGGTGELFF
clone size: -; V gene: TRBV5-4; CDR3 length: 18; J gene: TRBJ1-4; D gene: TRBD1; CDR3 DNA: TGTGCCAGCAGCGACGAACCTGGGACAGTGGGACTGGGGGAAAAACTGTTTTTT; CDR3 protein: CASSDEPGTVGLGEKLFF
clone size: -; V gene: TRBV7-2; CDR3 length: 13; J gene: TRBJ1-5; D gene: -; CDR3 DNA: TGTGCCAGCAGCTTTGTCAGCAATCAGCCCCAGCATTTT; CDR3 protein: CASSFVSNQPQHF
clone size: -; V gene: TRBV5-6; CDR3 length: 19; J gene: TRBJ2-7; D gene: TRBD2; CDR3 DNA: TGTGCCAGCAGCTCCCGCCCGGGGACTAGCGGGAGGGCCTCCTCCGAGCAGTACTTC; CDR3 protein: CASSSRPGTSGRASSEQYF
clone size: once; V gene: TRBV9; CDR3 length: 15; J gene: TRBJ2-7; D gene: TRBD1; CDR3 DNA: TGTGCCAGCAGCACGAGTGGGACAGGGCTTTACGAGCAGTACTTC; CDR3 protein: CASSTSGTGLYEQYF
clone size: -; V gene: TRBV4-2; CDR3 length: 17; J gene: TRBJ2-7; D gene: TRBD2; CDR3 DNA: TGTGCCAGCAGCCAAGCCTCTAGCGGAGGACCCTCCTACGAGCAGTACTTC; CDR3 protein: CASSQASSGGPSYEQYF